These 20 T cell receptor beta chains originate from one sample sequenced in a study of Graves' ophthalmopathy and Graves' hyperthyroidism. Amplifying from RNA transcripts, the study obtained TCR beta CDR3 regions. First-round RT-PCR with HTBI primers preceded a second-round multiplex PCR. MiXCR was run by TCRdb on the multiplex PCR reads, yielding one entry per CDR3 protein. The sample lists roughly 350,000 distinct CDR3 sequences, roughly 17% occurring once. The sample was peripheral blood. These receptors originate from an adult woman with stable Graves' hyperthyroidism.

This clonotype has a count of ten or more. The chain links TRBV5-1 to TRBJ1-3; D remains ambiguous. V was trimmed by 4 bases and J by 2 bases, leaving 22 bases between them. CDR1 is SGHRS and CDR2 is YFSETQ in the germline V gene. This CDR3 spans 18 amino acids. DNA for the CDR3: TGCGCCAGCAGCCTAAATTTTCGATCGGGTTCGACTGGAAACACCATATATTTT. Translation: CASSLNFRSGSTGNTIYF.

This clonotype has at least ten counts. The gene calls are TRBV9 and TRBJ1-1; possibly TRBD1 for D (5 bases). V lost 3 bases and J 6 bases, leaving 18 bases between the germline ends. CDR1 and CDR2 from the germline V gene are SGDLS and YYNGEE. This CDR3 contains 15 residues. The CDR3 spells CASSDRGGAEAEAFF. The DNA for the CDR3 is TGTGCCAGCAGCGATAGGGGAGGGGCGGAGGCTGAAGCTTTCTTT.

This clonotype was found many times. The chain has TRBV24-1 and TRBJ1-3; TRBD1 agrees at 9 bases. The CDR3 is made up of 16 amino acids. CDR1 and CDR2 (germline): KGHDR, SFDVKD. V dropped 3 bases and J dropped 3; count of bases not matched to a gene: 5. CDR3: CATSDPSTGGGNTIYF. As DNA, the CDR3 is TGTGCCACCAGTGATCCGTCGACAGGGGGTGGAAACACCATATATTTT.

At least ten counts were recorded for this clonotype. The chain links TRBV29-1 to TRBJ2-2, with 9 bases that match TRBD2. The CDR3 is made up of 13 amino acids. The junction had 9 bases not matched to a gene; V was cut back by 7 bases and J by 9 bases. Germline CDR1 and CDR2: SQVTM and ANQGSEA. The CDR3 loop is CSAAGASGRELFF. The CDR3 nucleotides read TGCAGCGCTGCAGGTGCTAGCGGGAGGGAGCTGTTTTTT.

Ten or more counts support this clonotype. The rearrangement links TRBV12-3 or TRBV12-4 to TRBJ2-7; D possibly corresponds to TRBD1 (5 bases). CDR3 length equals 14 residues. V was clipped by 4 bases and J by 2 bases, with 12 bases between them. The CDR3 here is CASSSQGSTYEQYF. DNA of the CDR3: TGTGCCAGCAGTTCGCAGGGTAGTACCTACGAGCAGTACTTC.

This clonotype was detected a few times. V and J are TRBV12-3 or TRBV12-4 and TRBJ2-4, with D maybe TRBD2 (6 bases). This CDR3 region has 13 residues. V dropped 6 bases and J dropped 14 bases, with 20 bases sitting between them. CDR3: CASSTVDGGTKYF. CDR3 nucleotides: TGTGCCAGCAGCACAGTGGATGGGGGGACCAAGTACTTC.

This clonotype occurred many times. V usage is TRBV6-5 and J usage is TRBJ1-1, with D tentatively TRBD1 (5 bases). CDR1 is MNHEY, CDR2 SVGAGI, per germline. V was shortened by 2 bases and J by 4 bases, with 14 bases between the two germline ends. There are 15 residues in the CDR3. CDR3 bases: TGTGCCAGCAGTTACCTGACAGATCCCGCCACTGAAGCTTTCTTT. Its protein product is CASSYLTDPATEAFF.

The rearrangement links TRBV5-1 to TRBJ2-5, with D unclear. Germline CDR1 and CDR2: SGHRS and YFSETQ. V was pared by 3 bases and J by 0 bases, with 6 bases between. This CDR3 region has 13 residues. The CDR3 protein is CASSSQNQETQYF. The CDR3, as DNA: TGCGCCAGCAGCTCACAGAACCAAGAGACCCAGTACTTC. The full variable domain, completed using reference TRBV5-1 and TRBJ2-5, is KAGVTQTPRYLIKTRGQQVTLSCSPISGHRSVSWYQQTPGQGLQFLFEYFSETQRNKGNFPGRFSGRQFSNSRSEMNVSTLELGDSALYLCASSSQNQETQYFGPGTRLLVL.

This clonotype came up many times. The V call is TRBV28, the J call TRBJ2-7; 10 positions match TRBD1. Germline V gene lookup returns CDR1 MDHEN and CDR2 SYDVKM. The V segment lost 7 bases and the J segment 6 bases; nucleotides outside the gene matches: 9. CDR3 length equals 14 residues. The CDR3 protein is CASKLTGGPLEQYF. In DNA, the CDR3 is TGTGCCAGCAAACTGACAGGGGGCCCGCTCGAGCAGTACTTC. Full variable domain (outside the CDR3, taken from reference TRBV28 and TRBJ2-7): DVKVTQSSRYLVKRTGEKVFLECVQDMDHENMFWYRQDPGLGLRLIYFSYDVKMKEKGDIPEGYSVSREKKERFSLILESASTNQTSMYLCASKLTGGPLEQYFGPGTRLTVT.

There are many counts of this clonotype. The CDR3 coding sequence is TGTGCCAGCAGTGGGTGGGGAGAGACCCAGTACTTC. Its protein product is CASSGWGETQYF. The chain recombines TRBV7-8 with TRBJ2-5; D unclear. The germline V gene has CDR1 SGHVS and CDR2 FQNEAQ. The CDR3 length is 12 residues. Trimming shortened V by 6 bases and J by 4 bases, and 9 bases separated the two germline ends.

This sequence joins TRBV29-1 and TRBJ2-7; D assignment may be TRBD1 or TRBD2 (5 bases each). Looked up from germline, CDR1 is SQVTM and CDR2 is ANQGSEA. The V gene lost 6 bases and the J gene lost 5 bases, with 17 bases spanning the gap. This CDR3 is 13 amino acids long. In DNA form, the CDR3 reads TGCAGCGTCCAAACAGTAAGAGGGGACGAGCAGTACTTC. This codes for CSVQTVRGDEQYF.

This clonotype was detected only a few times. This sequence joins TRBV11-2 and TRBJ2-1; the match to TRBD2 covers 7 bases. The CDR3 is made up of 16 amino acids. Germline CDR1 SGHAT, CDR2 FQNNGV. V gave up 2 bases and J gave up 2 bases; unmatched junction bases: 6. CDR3: CASSLRSGIPYNEQFF. CDR3 coding DNA: TGTGCCAGCAGCTTACGGAGCGGGATCCCCTACAATGAGCAGTTCTTC.

In its sample, this clonotype was seen many times. V and J are TRBV28 and TRBJ2-5, with 8 bases matching TRBD2. Losses at the gene ends were 3 bases for V and 5 bases for J; bases not matched to a gene: 5. The CDR3 runs to 14 residues. Germline V gene sequence: CDR1 MDHEN, CDR2 SYDVKM. CDR3 in DNA: TGTGCCAGCAGTTTCTACGGGAGGGTCGAGACCCAGTACTTC. Translating it yields CASSFYGRVETQYF. The full variable domain, rest sourced from reference TRBV28 and TRBJ2-5, is DVKVTQSSRYLVKRTGEKVFLECVQDMDHENMFWYRQDPGLGLRLIYFSYDVKMKEKGDIPEGYSVSREKKERFSLILESASTNQTSMYLCASSFYGRVETQYFGPGTRLLVL.

This sequence joins TRBV9 and TRBJ1-1; maybe TRBD1 (5 bases). CDR3 length: 14 amino acids. With 3 bases removed from V and 8 bases from J, the gap between germline ends came to 17 bases. The germline gives CDR1 SGDLS, CDR2 YYNGEE. The CDR3 DNA is TGTGCCAGCAGCGCCGGGACTTCGGGCGGGGAAGCTTTCTTT. It is translated as CASSAGTSGGEAFF.

This clonotype appeared many times. This chain joins TRBV11-3 and TRBJ2-5, with TRBD1 identical over 8 bases. The V segment lost 5 bases and the J segment 4 bases; nucleotides outside the gene matches: 12. Looked up from germline, CDR1 is SGHNT and CDR2 is YENEEA. This CDR3 is 16 amino acids long. CDR3 residues: CASSPRTGSGGETQYF. In DNA form, the CDR3 reads TGTGCCAGCAGCCCTCGGACAGGGAGTGGGGGAGAGACCCAGTACTTC.

The chain combines TRBV3-1 with TRBJ2-7; TRBD2 aligns across 12 bases. With 0 bases clipped from V and 1 base from J, the junction kept 4 bases outside the gene matches. The CDR3 sequence is 17 residues long. The germline gives CDR1 LGHDT, CDR2 YNNKEL (reference sequence). The CDR3 sequence: CASSQETSGSMSYEQYF. For the CDR3, the DNA is TGTGCCAGCAGCCAAGAGACTAGCGGGAGTATGTCCTACGAGCAGTACTTC.

V gene TRBV7-8 combines with J gene TRBJ2-5; no definite D call. In germline, CDR1 is SGHVS, CDR2 FQNEAQ. V lost 8 bases and J lost 2, with 6 bases in between. The CDR3 spans 11 residues. This CDR3 reads CASGWQETQYF. Written as DNA, the CDR3 is TGTGCCAGCGGGTGGCAAGAGACCCAGTACTTC.

This clonotype was picked up many times. This chain uses TRBV3-1 with TRBJ2-7, with 9 bases lining up with TRBD1. V was pared by 0 bases and J by 8 bases, with 11 bases of the junction left unmatched. CDR3 length: 16 residues. CDR1 is LGHDT and CDR2 is YNNKEL in the germline V gene (reference sequence). This chain's CDR3 is CASSQDTGGPFVKQYF. CDR3 in DNA: TGTGCCAGCAGCCAAGATACAGGGGGCCCATTTGTAAAGCAGTACTTC.

This clonotype occurred many times. The chain uses TRBV12-3 or TRBV12-4 and TRBJ2-7; D gene uncertain. V shed 4 bases and J shed 3 bases, with 25 bases lying between them. CDR3 size: 18 residues. The CDR3 DNA reads as TGTGCCAGCAGTTCCCACCCTCGATCTACCCCCTCCTACTACGAGCAGTACTTC. Protein product: CASSSHPRSTPSYYEQYF.

This clonotype was seen ten or more times. The chain links TRBV2 to TRBJ2-2; unclear D gene. With 1 base removed from V and 4 bases from J, the gap between germline ends came to 7 bases. The CDR3 is 14 residues long. The germline V gene encodes CDR1 SNHLY and CDR2 FYNNEI. CDR3 loop: CASSEVLGTGELFF. CDR3 DNA sequence: TGTGCCAGCAGTGAAGTTTTGGGCACCGGGGAGCTGTTTTTT.